These 24 T cell receptor beta chains were all obtained from the same sample, sequenced in a study of blood T cell repertoires in COVID-19. Using immunoSEQ multiplex PCR, the repertoire was profiled, and TCRdb retains in-frame clones only, with some absent. The table has 360,000 or so clones, about 92% seen once. The material sequenced was peripheral blood. Receptors were obtained from an older woman with COVID-19, enrolled during active disease.

The chain links TRBV6-5 to TRBJ1-3; no clear D. In germline, CDR1 is MNHEY, CDR2 SVGAGI. The CDR3 is made up of 13 amino acids. V was cut by 9 bases and J by 0 bases, with 9 bases left in between. In DNA, the CDR3 is TGTGCCAGTCAACGGTACTCTGGAAACACCATATATTTT. Its protein is CASQRYSGNTIYF.

The chain joins TRBV18 to TRBJ2-7; possible D gene TRBD2, 6 bases. The V and J ends lost 7 bases and 4 bases respectively, with 17 bases between them. CDR3 length: 14 amino acids. Germline CDR1 is KGHSH and CDR2 is LQKENI. The CDR3 sequence: CASWGGGAAYEQYF. The DNA of the CDR3 is TGTGCCAGCTGGGGAGGAGGGGCGGCGTACGAGCAGTACTTC.

For the CDR3, the DNA is TGTGCCAGCAGGACGACCGGGAAAACCTACGAGCAGTACTTC. Translating it yields CASRTTGKTYEQYF. The V gene is TRBV6-6, the J gene TRBJ2-7; D may be TRBD2 (5 bases). The CDR3 has 14 residues. Per the germline V gene, CDR1 is MNHNY and CDR2 is SVGAGI (reference sequence). Trimming cost V 6 bases and J 2 bases, with 14 bases left between them.

On this clone itself: The CDR3 end shows no conserved phenylalanine or tryptophan, and so a read error is likely. The DNA is omitted, as the CDR3 cannot be located on it reliably, and the CDR3 follows TCRdb's listing. The chain carries TRBV6-1 and TRBJ1-1; the table gives TRBD1 as D, unverified against the DNA. The CDR3 comprises 15 residues, both ends counted. CDR1 is MNHNS and CDR2 is SASEGT in the germline V gene. The CDR3 is CASSETRQGARGPPM.

The chain has TRBV10-3 and TRBJ1-5; 7 bases map to TRBD1. V shed 6 bases and J 2 bases; nucleotides not matched to a gene: 4. Germline V gene lookup returns CDR1 ENHRY and CDR2 SYGVKD. CDR3 size: 14 residues. The CDR3 here is CAISRQGGNQPQHF. The CDR3 bases are TGTGCCATCAGCCGACAGGGAGGCAATCAGCCCCAGCATTTT.

The chain has TRBV14 and TRBJ2-7; possibly TRBD1 for D (6 bases). V dropped 4 bases and J dropped 2 bases, with 15 bases sitting between them. The CDR3 totals 15 residues. Per the germline V gene, CDR1 is SGHDN and CDR2 is FVKESK. CDR3 amino acids: CASSPLGAGAYEQYF. In DNA, the CDR3 is TGTGCCAGCAGCCCCCTGGGGGCAGGGGCCTACGAGCAGTACTTC.

The V call is TRBV20-1, the J call TRBJ2-7, with D uncertain. This CDR3 has 11 residues. Trimming stripped 3 bases from V and 2 bases from J, with 5 bases between. CDR1 is DFQATT and CDR2 is SNEGSKA in the germline V gene (reference sequence). CDR3 sequence (DNA): TGCAGTGCTAGTCGGGCCTACGAGCAGTACTTC. This encodes CSASRAYEQYF.

The chain uses TRBV5-1 and TRBJ1-3; a possible D gene is TRBD1 (6 bases). Germline CDR1 SGHRS, CDR2 YFSETQ. This CDR3 comprises 16 residues. V lost 2 bases and J lost 4, with 16 bases in between. CDR3 in DNA: TGCGCCAGCAGCTTCGGACAGTCCGGTAGGGGAAACACCATATATTTT. Its protein is CASSFGQSGRGNTIYF.

V is TRBV29-1 and J is TRBJ2-5, with 14 bases that match TRBD2. From germline, CDR1 is SQVTM and CDR2 ANQGSEA. V trimming: 4 bases; J trimming: 7 bases; junction bases outside the gene matches: 5. The CDR3 runs 14 residues. This CDR3 reads CSVGLAGGPATQYF. CDR3 nucleotides: TGCAGCGTTGGACTAGCGGGGGGGCCGGCGACCCAGTACTTC.

This clone was observed a handful of times. V is TRBV28 and J is TRBJ1-2; 10 bases are shared with TRBD1. Germline assignment: CDR1 MDHEN and CDR2 SYDVKM. J lost 4 bases, V lost 5 bases, and 10 bases had no gene match. The length of the CDR3 is 16 residues. The CDR3 is CASSPLRGQGSYGYTF. CDR3 bases: TGTGCCAGCAGTCCGCTAAGGGGACAGGGGAGCTATGGCTACACCTTC.

The chain links TRBV18 to TRBJ1-6; TRBD1 matches 7 bases. J was trimmed by 4 bases and V by 3 bases; bases with no gene match: 3. The CDR3 length is 15 residues. Per the germline V gene, CDR1 is KGHSH and CDR2 is LQKENI. The CDR3 sequence: CASSPGQLYNSPLHF. The CDR3 region has the DNA TGTGCCAGCTCACCGGGACAGCTTTATAATTCACCCCTCCACTTT. The full variable domain, in which reference TRBV18 and TRBJ1-6 provide the parts outside the CDR3, is NAGVMQNPRHLVRRRGQEARLRCSPMKGHSHVYWYRQLPEEGLKFMVYLQKENIIDESGMPKERFSAEFPKEGPSILRIQQVVRGDSAAYFCASSPGQLYNSPLHFGNGTRLTVT.

This rearrangement joins TRBV5-1 to TRBJ2-5; D gene unclear. CDR1 and CDR2 from the germline V gene are SGHRS and YFSETQ. The CDR3 contains 14 residues. V was trimmed by 0 bases and J by 6 bases, leaving 12 bases between them. The DNA of the CDR3 is TGCGCCAGCAGCTTGGCCAGCGAGTCACAGACCCAGTACTTC. This gives the protein CASSLASESQTQYF. Full variable domain (remainder filled in from reference TRBV5-1 and TRBJ2-5): KAGVTQTPRYLIKTRGQQVTLSCSPISGHRSVSWYQQTPGQGLQFLFEYFSETQRNKGNFPGRFSGRQFSNSRSEMNVSTLELGDSALYLCASSLASESQTQYFGPGTRLLVL.

The gene calls are TRBV10-2 and TRBJ2-3; no firm D call. The CDR3 covers 14 residues. Germline CDR1 WSHSY, CDR2 SAAADI. The CDR3 DNA sequence: TGCGCGATTGCCACGGCCGCGGGCACAGATACGCAGTATTTT. Encoded protein: CAIATAAGTDTQYF.

The CDR3 loop is CASSSGVGGNEKLFF. DNA for the CDR3: TGTGCCAGCTCATCGGGAGTGGGAGGTAATGAAAAACTGTTTTTT. The V gene is TRBV18, the J gene TRBJ1-4; the D is unclear. The CDR3 runs to 15 residues. V was trimmed by 5 bases and J by 4 bases, leaving 14 bases between them. Per germline, CDR1 KGHSH and CDR2 LQKENI.

The chain carries TRBV18 and TRBJ1-1; the match to TRBD1 covers 7 bases. V was pared by 6 bases and J by 1 base, with 2 bases of the junction left unmatched. Per germline, CDR1 KGHSH and CDR2 LQKENI. The CDR3 totals 13 residues. The CDR3 loop is CASSRQGNTEAFF. Here the CDR3 DNA reads TGTGCCAGCTCCCGACAGGGGAACACTGAAGCTTTCTTT.

This clone occurred once. The chain links TRBV2 to TRBJ1-4, with TRBD1 matching 7 bases. The CDR3 is 14 residues long. Germline CDR1 reads SNHLY; CDR2 reads FYNNEI. The junction had 13 bases not matched to a gene; V was cut back by 6 bases and J by 12 bases. Here the CDR3 DNA reads TGTGCCAGCAGATTAAATAAACAGGGGTTCGAACTGTTTTTT. Its translation: CASRLNKQGFELFF.

The chain is built from TRBV7-3 and TRBJ2-5; possible D gene TRBD2, 5 bases. V lost 2 bases to trimming and J lost 7 bases, with 8 bases between them. The CDR3 runs to 12 residues. Germline assignment: CDR1 SGHTA and CDR2 FQGTGA. The CDR3: CASSLQGGTQYF. The CDR3 coding sequence is TGTGCCAGCAGCTTACAAGGAGGGACCCAGTACTTC.

The genes are TRBV6-6 and TRBJ2-5; D possibly corresponds to TRBD2 (6 bases). Germline CDR1 and CDR2: MNHNY and SVGAGI (reference sequence). V was clipped by 0 bases and J by 9 bases, with 8 bases between them. The CDR3 covers 12 residues. For the CDR3, the DNA is TGTGCCAGCAGTTACTCAGGGGAGGCCCAGTACTTC. This sequence encodes CASSYSGEAQYF.

This chain uses TRBV14 with TRBJ1-2; 7 nucleotides line up with TRBD1. The V segment lost 0 bases and the J segment 2 bases; nucleotides outside the gene matches: 9. CDR1 and CDR2 from the germline V gene are SGHDN and FVKESK. The CDR3 is 17 amino acids. As DNA, the CDR3 is TGTGCCAGCAGCCAAGATTGGGACAGACATTCGAACTATGGCTACACCTTC. Amino acid sequence: CASSQDWDRHSNYGYTF.

V is TRBV30 and J is TRBJ2-7; tentatively, D is TRBD2 (5 bases). CDR1 is GTSNPN and CDR2 is SVGIG in the germline V gene (reference sequence). The CDR3 loop spans 12 amino acids. The V end was cut by 1 base, the J end by 3 bases, with 7 bases between. CDR3 amino acids: CAWSARGYEQYF. The CDR3 region has the DNA TGTGCCTGGAGTGCACGGGGCTACGAGCAGTACTTC.

J is TRBJ2-7 and V is TRBV11-3, with 7 bases fitting TRBD2. Germline values: CDR1 SGHNT, CDR2 YENEEA. The J segment lost 5 bases and the V segment lost 8 bases, leaving 3 bases of the junction unmatched. There are 11 residues in the CDR3. DNA of the CDR3: TGTGCCAGCGGTGCGGGGGACGAGCAGTACTTC. As protein: CASGAGDEQYF.

V usage is TRBV5-1 and J usage is TRBJ2-7, with a possible D match to TRBD2 (7 bases). Trimming took 4 bases from V and 2 from J, leaving 10 bases between them. Germline V gene lookup returns CDR1 SGHRS and CDR2 YFSETQ. This CDR3 is built from 13 residues. The CDR3 nucleotides are TGCGCCAGCAGCCCCGGGGGGCCCTACGAGCAGTACTTC. It translates to CASSPGGPYEQYF.

J is TRBJ1-4 and V is TRBV24-1; 7 bases match TRBD1. Germline lookup yields CDR1 KGHDR and CDR2 SFDVKD. J lost 6 bases, V lost 7 bases, and 16 bases had no gene match. The CDR3 runs 17 residues. CDR3 amino acids: CATRGESTRGKDEKLFF. Here the CDR3 DNA reads TGTGCCACCAGGGGGGAATCAACCAGGGGGAAGGATGAAAAACTGTTTTTT.

The genes are TRBV10-2 and TRBJ1-2, with D perhaps matching TRBD1 (6 bases). V lost 3 bases to trimming and J lost 6 bases, with 17 bases between them. Germline V gene data show CDR1 as WSHSY and CDR2 as SAAADI. The CDR3 is 15 residues long. CDR3 amino acids: CASSEDTGSRNGYTF. DNA of the CDR3: TGCGCCAGCAGTGAAGATACAGGGAGTAGAAATGGCTACACCTTC.